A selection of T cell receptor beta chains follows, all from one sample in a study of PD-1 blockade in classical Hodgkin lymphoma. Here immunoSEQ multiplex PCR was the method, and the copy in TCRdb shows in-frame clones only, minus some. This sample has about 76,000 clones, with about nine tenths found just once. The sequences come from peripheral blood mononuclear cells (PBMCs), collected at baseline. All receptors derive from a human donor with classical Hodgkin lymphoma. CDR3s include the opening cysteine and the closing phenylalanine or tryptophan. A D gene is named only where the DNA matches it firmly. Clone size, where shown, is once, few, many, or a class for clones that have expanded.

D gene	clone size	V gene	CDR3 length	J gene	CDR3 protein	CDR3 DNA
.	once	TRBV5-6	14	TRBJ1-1	CASSLDRTNTEAFF	TGTGCCAGCAGCTTGGATAGAACCAACACTGAAGCTTTCTTT
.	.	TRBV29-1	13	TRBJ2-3	CSVEGLYTDTQYF	TGCAGCGTTGAGGGCCTATACACAGATACGCAGTATTTT
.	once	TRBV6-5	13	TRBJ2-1	CASSYTEWGEQFF	TGTGCCAGCAGTTACACCGAATGGGGTGAGCAGTTCTTC
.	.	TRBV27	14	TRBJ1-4	CASSLKGWNEKLFF	TGTGCCAGCAGTTTAAAGGGATGGAATGAAAAACTGTTTTTT
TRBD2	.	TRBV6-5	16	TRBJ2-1	CASSSKPGLAGGRQFF	TGTGCCAGCAGTTCAAAACCGGGACTAGCGGGAGGACGACAGTTCTTC
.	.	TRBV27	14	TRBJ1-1	CASSFAGGSTEAFF	TGTGCCAGCAGTTTTGCAGGAGGGTCCACTGAAGCTTTCTTT
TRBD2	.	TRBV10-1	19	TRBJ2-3	CASSDSGTSGGLYTDTQYF	TGCGCCAGCAGTGACTCCGGGACTAGCGGAGGCTTGTACACAGATACGCAGTATTTT
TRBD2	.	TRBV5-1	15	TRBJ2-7	CASSEGLAGRYEQYF	TGCGCCAGCAGCGAGGGACTAGCGGGACGCTACGAGCAGTACTTC
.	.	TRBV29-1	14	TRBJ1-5	CSVITAGGNQPQHF	TGCAGCGTTATAACCGCAGGGGGCAATCAGCCCCAGCATTTT
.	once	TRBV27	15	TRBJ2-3	CASSKLAVEEDTQYF	TGTGCCAGCTCTAAGTTAGCCGTTGAGGAAGATACGCAGTATTTT
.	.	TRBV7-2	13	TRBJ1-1	CASSLGFGTEAFF	TGTGCCAGCAGCTTAGGGTTCGGCACTGAAGCTTTCTTT
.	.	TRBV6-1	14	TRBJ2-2	CASSSLVSTGELFF	TGTGCCAGCAGTTCCCTAGTCAGCACCGGGGAGCTGTTTTTT
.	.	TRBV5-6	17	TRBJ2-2	CASSPERSAGDTGELFF	TGTGCCAGCAGCCCGGAAAGGTCTGCCGGTGACACCGGGGAGCTGTTTTTT
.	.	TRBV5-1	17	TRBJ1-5	CASSLGVRGGKNQPQHF	TGCGCCAGCAGCTTGGGAGTAAGAGGGGGTAAAAATCAGCCCCAGCATTTT
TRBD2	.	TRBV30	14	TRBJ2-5	CAWSGGLVQGTQYF	TGTGCCTGGAGCGGGGGACTAGTACAAGGGACCCAGTACTTC
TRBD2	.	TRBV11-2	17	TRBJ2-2	CASSLGSGMVRTGELFF	TGTGCCAGCAGCTTGGGTAGCGGGATGGTTAGGACCGGGGAGCTGTTTTTT
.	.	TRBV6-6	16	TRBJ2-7	CASSYPDGPGSYEQYF	TGTGCCAGCAGTTACCCCGACGGCCCTGGCTCCTACGAGCAGTACTTC
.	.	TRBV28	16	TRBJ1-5	CASSLFRNLDNQPQHF	TGTGCCAGCAGTTTATTTAGAAACTTGGACAATCAGCCCCAGCATTTT
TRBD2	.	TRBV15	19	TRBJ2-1	CATSIHSAASGSPYNEQFF	TGTGCCACCAGCATACACTCAGCGGCCAGCGGGAGTCCCTACAATGAGCAGTTCTTC
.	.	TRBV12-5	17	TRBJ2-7	CASGLESGWEFSYEQYF	TGTGCTAGTGGTTTGGAGTCCGGTTGGGAGTTCTCCTACGAGCAGTACTTC
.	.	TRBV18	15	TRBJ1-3	CASSPARVSGNTIYF	TGTGCCAGCTCACCTGCCCGGGTTTCTGGAAACACCATATATTTT
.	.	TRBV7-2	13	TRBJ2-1	CASSLAGTNEQFF	TGTGCCAGCAGCTTAGCGGGGACCAATGAGCAGTTCTTC
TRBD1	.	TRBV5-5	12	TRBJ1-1	CASSFTGDEAFF	TGTGCCAGCAGCTTTACAGGGGATGAAGCTTTCTTT
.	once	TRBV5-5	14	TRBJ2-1	CASSLENYKDEQFF	TGTGCCAGCAGCTTGGAGAACTATAAGGATGAGCAGTTCTTC
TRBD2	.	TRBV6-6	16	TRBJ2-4	CASCPAGGLAKNIQYF	TGTGCCAGCTGCCCAGCGGGAGGGCTGGCCAAAAACATTCAGTACTTC
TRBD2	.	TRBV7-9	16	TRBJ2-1	CASSPQTSGVYNEQFF	TGTGCCAGCAGCCCCCAAACTAGCGGAGTTTACAATGAGCAGTTCTTC
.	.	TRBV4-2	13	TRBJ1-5	CASSQDLDQPQHF	TGTGCCAGCAGCCAAGATTTGGATCAGCCCCAGCATTTT
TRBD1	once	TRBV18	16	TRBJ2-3	CASSQRDRGQGDTQYF	TGTGCCAGCTCACAGAGAGACAGGGGGCAGGGAGATACGCAGTATTTT
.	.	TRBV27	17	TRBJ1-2	CASSSLGPQGKNYGYTF	TGTGCCAGCAGTTCCCTTGGGCCGCAGGGGAAGAACTATGGCTACACCTTC
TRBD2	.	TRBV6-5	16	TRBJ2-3	CASSYSGTSGSRAQYF	TGTGCCAGCAGTTACTCGGGGACTAGCGGGAGTAGGGCGCAGTATTTT
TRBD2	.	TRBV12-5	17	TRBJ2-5	CASGLVRTSGRVETQYF	TGTGCTAGTGGTTTGGTACGAACGAGCGGGAGGGTCGAGACCCAGTACTTC
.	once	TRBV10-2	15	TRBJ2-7	CASSEWGAQGNEQYF	TGCGCCAGCAGTGAGTGGGGGGCCCAGGGAAACGAGCAGTACTTC
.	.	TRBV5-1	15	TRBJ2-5	CASSVTTGDQETQYF	TGCGCCAGCAGCGTTACAACGGGGGACCAAGAGACCCAGTACTTC
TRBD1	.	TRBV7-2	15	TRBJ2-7	CASRGDRDRSYEQYF	TGTGCCAGCAGGGGTGATCGGGACAGGTCCTACGAGCAGTACTTC
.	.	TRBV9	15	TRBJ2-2	CASSVVEGPTGELFF	TGTGCCAGCAGCGTAGTCGAGGGGCCCACCGGGGAGCTGTTTTTT
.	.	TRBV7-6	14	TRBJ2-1	CASSPRLSYNEQFF	TGTGCCAGCAGCCCCAGACTTTCCTACAATGAGCAGTTCTTC
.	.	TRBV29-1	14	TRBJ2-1	CSVVAREYYNEQFF	TGCAGCGTTGTTGCCAGGGAGTACTACAATGAGCAGTTCTTC
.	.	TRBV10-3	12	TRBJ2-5	CAISEFAETQYF	TGTGCCATCAGTGAGTTTGCGGAGACCCAGTACTTC
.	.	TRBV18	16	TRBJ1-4	CASSSELWEPNEKLFF	TGTGCCAGCTCATCCGAGCTCTGGGAACCTAATGAAAAACTGTTTTTT
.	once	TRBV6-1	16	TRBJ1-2	CASSEARVGGYYGYTF	TGTGCCAGCAGTGAAGCAAGGGTGGGGGGCTACTATGGCTACACCTTC
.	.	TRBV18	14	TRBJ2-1	CASSPPYDYNEQFF	TGTGCCAGCTCACCACCCTATGACTACAATGAGCAGTTCTTC
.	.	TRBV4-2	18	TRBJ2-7	CASSQVALVVAGPYEQYF	TGTGCCAGCAGCCAAGTAGCTTTAGTCGTCGCGGGTCCCTACGAGCAGTACTTC
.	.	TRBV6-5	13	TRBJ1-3	CASSNLDSNTIYF	TGTGCCAGCAGCAACCTTGACTCAAACACCATATATTTT
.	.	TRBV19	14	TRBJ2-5	CASSIRASSETQYF	TGTGCCAGTAGTATACGGGCCAGTTCGGAGACCCAGTACTTC
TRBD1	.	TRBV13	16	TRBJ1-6	CASSSRTGSLNSPLHF	TGTGCCAGCAGCTCCCGGACAGGGTCTTTGAATTCACCCCTCCACTTT
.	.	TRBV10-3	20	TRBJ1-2	CAISESVIPGRKAYAYGYTF	TGTGCCATCAGTGAGTCCGTAATCCCGGGGCGGAAAGCCTATGCCTATGGCTACACCTTC
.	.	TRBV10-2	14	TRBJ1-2	CASSEGRANYGYTF	TGCGCCAGCAGTGAGGGTCGAGCTAACTATGGCTACACCTTC